The T cell receptor (beta chain) described here comes from a study of shared clonotypes between healthy human individuals (dated by TCRdb to the early 2020s). Broadly, across the study: The cohort included three men and a couple of women between 18 and 49 years of age. For each donor, CD4 naive and CD4 memory were each given three plates, CD8 naive was given two plates, and CD8 memory was given one plate. The study deeply sequenced blood TCR repertoires of roughly five healthy adults to estimate repertoire size and the extent of clonotype sharing between individuals. Different laboratories and diverse techniques were used to prepare libraries and sequence TCR repertoires, to increase sequencing depth and limit assay-specific biases. Between about 0.8 and 8.9 billion PBMCs per donor were obtained by leukapheresis. Points the paper makes about the study in general: Sharing across a few donors was observed for 4.5% to 6.5% of naive CD4, 3.5% of naive CD8, over 2% of memory CD4, and over 0.3% of memory CD8 clonotypes. Sampling was restricted to blood, and TCR repertoires in tissues likely differ from the TCR repertoires found in blood. Even with the large sequencing depth, rarefaction of the sorted-subset datasets indicated that sequencing was incomplete. Because the study included only a small number of donors, the genetic and exposure-history diversity represented was limited. Naive subsets generally had larger estimated clonotype richness than memory subsets did. Pairwise subsampling indicated that sequencing depth was expected to affect the degree of clonotype sharing among donors. Clonotypes shared by all four sorted-subset donors showed higher generation probabilities than non-shared clonotypes.

Donors were healthy HIV-negative adults with no recently reported acute infections or vaccinations. Every donor was a Caucasian adult residing in Nashville, Tennessee, USA. CD4+ T cells were enriched by magnetic negative selection; naive cells were then positively selected on CD45RA, and the negative fraction formed the memory subset. Blood was collected by leukapheresis, and PBMCs were isolated by Ficoll-Histopaque density gradient centrifugation and then cryopreserved in liquid nitrogen vapor phase. Purity and quantity of every magnetically sorted T cell population were checked by analytical flow cytometry. Genomic DNA was isolated from every sorted fraction and measured by UV absorbance on a Nanodrop 2000c. With regard to this clone: No cognate antigen has been identified for it. Base qualities are missing; no much larger clone stands one base away.

From a lookup of the germline V gene (reference sequence), CDR1 and CDR2 are SEHNR and FQNEAQ. V ends up 1 base short and J 4 bases short, with an unmatched junction base count of 4. The CDR3 holds 14 amino acids from the cysteine to the phenylalanine. Only the CDR3 region is kept as DNA, spanning 42 bases read in frame from base 1. Using the deep immunoSEQ assay, multiplex PCR amplified TCR CDR3 regions from genomic DNA. Genomic DNA extracted from each cell subset was distributed evenly over all wells of several immunoSEQ 96-well plates, and each plate served as one replicate. For sorted subsets, around 200 ng genomic DNA, equal to tens of thousands of T cell genomes, was loaded into each replicate PCR. Purified libraries were quantified with a Qubit 3.0 fluorometer, sized on a Bioanalyzer 2100, and re-quantified with the KAPA Library Quantification kit. Each immunoSEQ 96-well plate was sequenced on its own single-read 150-cycle Illumina NextSeq 550 flow cell. Under the source paper's analysis protocol: The immunoSEQ output contained only junctional sequences without quality scores, so filtering could not match that applied to full-length reads. Sequences were annotated with PyIR, a Python wrapper for IgBLAST v1.9, and V/J genes and CDR3 were assigned using IMGT germline references. Reads with weak V/J assignments (E-value above 1e-6), missing CDR3, stop codons, out-of-frame junctions, or ambiguous translated residues were removed. A V3J clonotype was defined by an identical inferred V gene, J gene, and CDR3 amino acid sequence. Percentage overlap between repertoires was computed as shared unique clonotypes divided by the size of the smaller repertoire. Richness of each repertoire was evaluated using RTK rarefaction, the Chao1 estimator, and Recon v2.1 estimates of unobserved clonotypes. Generation probabilities for all TCRbeta clonotypes obtained by the gDNA method from four donors were computed using OLGA. The source is immuneACCESS, and TCRdb retained only in-frame sequences with V and J called. Part of the clones is not carried over; for the studies checked, unresolved V genes explain less than half of this, and the remainder is unexplained. The D gene and trimming were derived from the DNA, and the V and J assignments and clone size from that table. The sample includes 2 million to 2.5 million clones, with over 85% observed a single time. Jointly, the top ten make up 0.1% to 0.15% of the sample.

The sequenced sample was naive CD4+ T cells sorted from blood. The sample's cell subset or site, from its label and the paper: CD45RA+ positively selected. The source of this sequence is a man aged 18 to 29 in good health. The chain is made from TRBV7-9 and TRBJ2-7, with 7 central nucleotides matching TRBD2. Here is the DNA: TGTGCCAGCAGCTTAGTCGGGAGGCGTTACGAGCAGTACTTC. It codes for CASSLVGRRYEQYF.